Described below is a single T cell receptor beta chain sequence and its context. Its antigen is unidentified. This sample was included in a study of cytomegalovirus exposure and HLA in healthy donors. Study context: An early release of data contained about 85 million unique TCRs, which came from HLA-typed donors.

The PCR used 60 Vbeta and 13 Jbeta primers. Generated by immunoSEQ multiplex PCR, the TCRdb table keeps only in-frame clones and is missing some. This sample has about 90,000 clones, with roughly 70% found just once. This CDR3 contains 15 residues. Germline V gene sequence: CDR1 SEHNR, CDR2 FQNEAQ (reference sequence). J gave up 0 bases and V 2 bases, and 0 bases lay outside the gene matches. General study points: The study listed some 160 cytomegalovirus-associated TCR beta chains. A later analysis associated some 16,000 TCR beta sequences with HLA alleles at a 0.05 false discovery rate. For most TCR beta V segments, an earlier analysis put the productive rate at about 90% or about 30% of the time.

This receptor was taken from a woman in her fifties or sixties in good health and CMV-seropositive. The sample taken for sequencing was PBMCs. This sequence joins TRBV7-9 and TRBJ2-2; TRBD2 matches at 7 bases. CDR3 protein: CASSLSGANTGELFF. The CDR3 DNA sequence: TGTGCCAGCAGCTTAAGCGGGGCGAACACCGGGGAGCTGTTTTTT.